Described below is a single TCR beta chain sequence and its context. Per the original methods: Estimates of nucleated cell counts were drawn from the amplification of reference gene primers. Method: immunoSEQ multiplex PCR; TCRdb's copy keeps in-frame clones and lacks some. V, J and clone size are taken as reported in that table, and D and trimming were inferred from the DNA itself. This sample has some 250,000 clones, with approximately 83% found just once. This specimen belongs to a study of blood T cell repertoires in COVID-19. Study-level background: T cells, B-cell-depleted T cells, or PBMCs provided the cDNA or gDNA that served as material.

Germline V gene sequence: CDR1 SEHNR, CDR2 FQNEAQ (reference sequence). V was trimmed by 5 bases and J by 7 bases, leaving 9 bases between them. The CDR3 consists of 13 residues. V usage is TRBV7-9 and J usage is TRBJ1-6; D is ambiguous. Source material: PBMCs or T cells enriched from blood (not recorded which). The sequence derives from a woman aged 50 to 60 who had recovered from COVID-19. Here the CDR3 reads CASSPDYNSPLHF. CDR3 sequence (DNA): TGTGCCAGCAGCCCAGACTACAATTCACCCCTCCACTTT.